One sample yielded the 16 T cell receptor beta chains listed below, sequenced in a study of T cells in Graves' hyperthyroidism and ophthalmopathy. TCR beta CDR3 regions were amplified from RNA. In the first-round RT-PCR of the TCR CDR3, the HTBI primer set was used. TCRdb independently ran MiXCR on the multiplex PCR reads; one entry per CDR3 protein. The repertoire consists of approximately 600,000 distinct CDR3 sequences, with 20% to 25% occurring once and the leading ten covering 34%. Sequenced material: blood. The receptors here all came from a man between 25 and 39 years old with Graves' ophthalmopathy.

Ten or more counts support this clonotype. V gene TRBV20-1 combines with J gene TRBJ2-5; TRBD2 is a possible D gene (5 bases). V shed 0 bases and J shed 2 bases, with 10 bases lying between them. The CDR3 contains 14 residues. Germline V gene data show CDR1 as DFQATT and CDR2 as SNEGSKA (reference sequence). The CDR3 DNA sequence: TGCAGTGCTAGAGATTGGAGGCAGCAAGAGACCCAGTACTTC. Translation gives CSARDWRQQETQYF.

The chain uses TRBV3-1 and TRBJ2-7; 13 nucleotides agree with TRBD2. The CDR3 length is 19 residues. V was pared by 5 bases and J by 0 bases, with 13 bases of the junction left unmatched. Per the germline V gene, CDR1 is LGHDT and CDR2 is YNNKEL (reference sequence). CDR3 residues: CASSEGLAGVLKSSYEQYF. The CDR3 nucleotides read TGTGCCAGCAGCGAAGGACTAGCGGGAGTTCTTAAGAGCTCCTACGAGCAGTACTTC.

The CDR3 loop is CASSQPGTSGFTGELFF. The CDR3 DNA sequence: TGCGCCAGCAGCCAACCCGGGACTAGCGGATTCACCGGGGAGCTGTTTTTT. The chain combines TRBV4-1 with TRBJ2-2; the match to TRBD2 covers 11 bases. The CDR3 has 17 residues. Germline loops: CDR1 MGHRA, CDR2 YSYEKL. V was pared by 2 bases and J by 4 bases, with 6 bases of the junction left unmatched.

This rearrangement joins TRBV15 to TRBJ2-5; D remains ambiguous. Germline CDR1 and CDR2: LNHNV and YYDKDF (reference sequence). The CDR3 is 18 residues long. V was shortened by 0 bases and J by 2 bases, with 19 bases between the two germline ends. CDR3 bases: TGTGCCACCAGCAGAGACAACCTCCGGGCTATACCTCAAGAGACCCAGTACTTC. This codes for CATSRDNLRAIPQETQYF.

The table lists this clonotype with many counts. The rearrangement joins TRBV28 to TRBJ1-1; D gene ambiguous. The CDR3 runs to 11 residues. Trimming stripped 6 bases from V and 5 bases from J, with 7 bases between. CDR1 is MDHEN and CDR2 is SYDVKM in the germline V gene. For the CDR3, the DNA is TGTGCCAGCAGGAGGGAGACTGAAGCTTTCTTT. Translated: CASRRETEAFF. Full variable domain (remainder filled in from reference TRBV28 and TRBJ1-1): DVKVTQSSRYLVKRTGEKVFLECVQDMDHENMFWYRQDPGLGLRLIYFSYDVKMKEKGDIPEGYSVSREKKERFSLILESASTNQTSMYLCASRRETEAFFGQGTRLTVV.

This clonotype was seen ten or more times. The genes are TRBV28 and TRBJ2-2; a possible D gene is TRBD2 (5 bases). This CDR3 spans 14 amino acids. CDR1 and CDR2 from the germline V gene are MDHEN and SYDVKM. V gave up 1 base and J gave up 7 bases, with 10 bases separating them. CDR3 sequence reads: CASSLYTRDGELFF. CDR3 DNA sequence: TGTGCCAGCAGTTTATATACTAGAGACGGGGAGCTGTTTTTT.

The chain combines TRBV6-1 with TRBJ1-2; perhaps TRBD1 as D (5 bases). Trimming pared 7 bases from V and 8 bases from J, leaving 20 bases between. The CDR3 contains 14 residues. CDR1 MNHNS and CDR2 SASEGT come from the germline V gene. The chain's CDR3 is CASTTRTGGYGYTF. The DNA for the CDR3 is TGTGCCAGCACCACCCGAACAGGTGGATACGGCTACACCTTC.

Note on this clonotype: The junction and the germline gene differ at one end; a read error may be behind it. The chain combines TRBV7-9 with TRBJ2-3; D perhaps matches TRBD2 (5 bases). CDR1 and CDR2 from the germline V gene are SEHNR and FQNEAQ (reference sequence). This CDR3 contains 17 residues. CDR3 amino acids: CASSQEIGRVSTDTQYF. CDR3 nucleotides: TGCGCCAGCAGCCAAGAGATAGGGCGGGTTAGCACAGATACGCAGTATTTT.

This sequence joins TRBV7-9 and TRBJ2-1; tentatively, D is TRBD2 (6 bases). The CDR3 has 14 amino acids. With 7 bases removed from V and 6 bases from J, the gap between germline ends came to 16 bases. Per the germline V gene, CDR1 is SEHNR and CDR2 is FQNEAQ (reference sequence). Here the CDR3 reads CASIRRLGGNEQFF. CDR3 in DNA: TGTGCCAGCATTAGAAGGCTGGGGGGCAATGAGCAGTTCTTC.

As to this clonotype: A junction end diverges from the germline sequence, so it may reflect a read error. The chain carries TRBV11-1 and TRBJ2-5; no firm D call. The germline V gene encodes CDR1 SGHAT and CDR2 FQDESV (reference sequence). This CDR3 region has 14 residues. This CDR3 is CATSQRGVEETQYF. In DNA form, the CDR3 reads TGTGCCACCAGCCAACGCGGTGTCGAAGAGACCCAGTACTTC.

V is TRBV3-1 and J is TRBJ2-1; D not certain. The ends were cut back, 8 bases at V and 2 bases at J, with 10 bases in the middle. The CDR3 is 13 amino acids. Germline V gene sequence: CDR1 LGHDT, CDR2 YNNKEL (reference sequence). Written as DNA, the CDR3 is TGTGCCAGCCGACAATCCGCCTACAATGAGCAGTTCTTC. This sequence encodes CASRQSAYNEQFF.

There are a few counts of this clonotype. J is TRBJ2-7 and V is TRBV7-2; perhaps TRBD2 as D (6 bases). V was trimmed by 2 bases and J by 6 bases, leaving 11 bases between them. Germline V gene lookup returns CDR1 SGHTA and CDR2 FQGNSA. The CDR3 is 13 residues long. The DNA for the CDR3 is TGTGCCAGCAGCTTAAGGAGGGAGTCCGAGCAGTACTTC. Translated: CASSLRRESEQYF. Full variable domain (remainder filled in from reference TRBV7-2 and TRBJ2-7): GAGVSQSPSNKVTEKGKDVELRCDPISGHTALYWYRQSLGQGLEFLIYFQGNSAPDKSGLPSDRFSAERTGGSVSTLTIQRTQQEDSAVYLCASSLRRESEQYFGPGTRLTVT.

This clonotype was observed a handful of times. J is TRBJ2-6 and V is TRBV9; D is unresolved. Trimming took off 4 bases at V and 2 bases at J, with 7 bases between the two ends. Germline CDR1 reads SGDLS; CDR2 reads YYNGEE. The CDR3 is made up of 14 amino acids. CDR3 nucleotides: TGTGCCAGCAGCCCGACCCCTGGGGCCAACGTCCTGACTTTC. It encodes CASSPTPGANVLTF.

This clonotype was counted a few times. The CDR3 bases are TGTGCCAGCAGTTTTAAAAAGGGCGAGACCCAGTACTTC. The encoded protein is CASSFKKGETQYF. This chain uses TRBV12-3 or TRBV12-4 with TRBJ2-5; D is undetermined. Trimming removed 3 bases at V and 5 bases at J, with 10 bases between. The CDR3 is made up of 13 amino acids.

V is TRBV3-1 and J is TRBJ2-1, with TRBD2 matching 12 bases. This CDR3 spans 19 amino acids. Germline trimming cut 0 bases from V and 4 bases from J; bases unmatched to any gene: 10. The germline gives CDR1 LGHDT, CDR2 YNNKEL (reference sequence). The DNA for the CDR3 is TGTGCCAGCAGCCAAGATGAAGGGCTAGCGGGAGGGCGGTACAATGAGCAGTTCTTC. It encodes CASSQDEGLAGGRYNEQFF.

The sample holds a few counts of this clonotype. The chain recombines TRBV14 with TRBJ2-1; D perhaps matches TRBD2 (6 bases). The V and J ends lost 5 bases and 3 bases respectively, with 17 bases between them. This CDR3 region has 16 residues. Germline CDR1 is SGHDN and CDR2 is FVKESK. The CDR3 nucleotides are TGTGCCAGCAGCTTATACGGCGGGAAGGACTACAATGAGCAGTTCTTC. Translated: CASSLYGGKDYNEQFF.